These T cell receptor beta chains were read from a single sample in a study of shared clonotypes between healthy human individuals. The repertoire was sequenced with immunoSEQ multiplex PCR; TCRdb's copy has only in-frame clones and lacks some. In the table there are 650,000 to 750,000 clones, 72% of which are singletons. The specimen sequenced was memory CD4+ T cells sorted from blood. The receptors here all came from a woman under 40 in good health. The CDR3 runs from the conserved cysteine through the conserved F or W. D genes are given only for firm matches. Clone size, where shown, is once, few, many, or a class for clones that have expanded.

NA,NA,TRBV19,TRBJ1-1,TGTGCCAGTACCAAACCGACGAGGGGGGTCACTGAAGCTTTCTTT,CASTKPTRGVTEAFF
TRBD2,NA,TRBV4-1,TRBJ2-5,TGCGCCAGCAGCCAAGAGCGACTAGCGGGAGGTGAGACCCAGTACTTC,CASSQERLAGGETQYF
NA,NA,TRBV9,TRBJ2-7,TGTGCCAGCAGCGTAGCTGGGGACGGGGCCGAGCAGTACTTC,CASSVAGDGAEQYF
TRBD1,NA,TRBV27,TRBJ1-1,TGTGCCAGCAGTTCCCCCGGGACAGCCTTGAACACTGAAGCTTTCTTT,CASSSPGTALNTEAFF
TRBD1,NA,TRBV7-9,TRBJ2-4,TGTGCCAGCAGCCTTGGACAGGGGGCGGACAAAAACATTCAGTACTTC,CASSLGQGADKNIQYF
NA,NA,TRBV5-6,TRBJ1-6,TGTGCCAGCACCGCCGACAGGAGGACACCCCTCCACTTT,CASTADRRTPLHF
TRBD1,NA,TRBV5-1,TRBJ2-2,TGCGCCAGCAGCTTTCTACAGGGGGCGCCCGGGGAGCTGTTTTTT,CASSFLQGAPGELFF
TRBD1,NA,TRBV29-1,TRBJ1-4,TGCAGCGTTGACGGACAGGGTGGGGGTGAAAAACTGTTTTTT,CSVDGQGGGEKLFF
NA,few,TRBV6-5,TRBJ1-4,TGTGCCAGCTCCAGGGGAAGGGGGGAAAAACTGTTTTTT,CASSRGRGEKLFF
NA,NA,TRBV14,TRBJ2-7,TGTGCCAGCAGCCAAGTGGGGGGGCCCTACGAGCAGTACTTC,CASSQVGGPYEQYF
NA,NA,TRBV11-2,TRBJ2-5,TGTGCCAGCAGCTTAGATACCGAGACCCAGTACTTC,CASSLDTETQYF
TRBD1,NA,TRBV18,TRBJ2-5,TGTGCCAGCTCACCACGATCCGGGACAGGGGTGGAGACCCAGTACTTC,CASSPRSGTGVETQYF
NA,NA,TRBV14,TRBJ2-1,TGTGCCAGCAGCCAATGGACCCCGGAGCGGCATGAGCAGTTCTTC,CASSQWTPERHEQFF
TRBD2,many,TRBV2,TRBJ2-5,TGTGCCAGCAGTGTAGCGGGAGAAGAGACCCAGTACTTC,CASSVAGEETQYF
TRBD1,many,TRBV7-7,TRBJ2-7,TGTGCCAGCAGCACCAGACAGGGTCCTTCCTACGAGCAGTACTTC,CASSTRQGPSYEQYF
TRBD2,NA,TRBV29-1,TRBJ2-3,TGCAGCGTTGATAGCGGGACAGATACGCAGTATTTT,CSVDSGTDTQYF
TRBD1,NA,TRBV10-2,TRBJ2-1,TGCGCCAGCAGTGACGGGACAGGGGCGGATGAGCAGTTCTTC,CASSDGTGADEQFF
NA,NA,TRBV6-6,TRBJ2-7,TGTGCCAGCAGAAATGGGCAGGGAGCCTACGAGCAGTACTTC,CASRNGQGAYEQYF
NA,NA,TRBV5-4,TRBJ2-2,TGTGCCAGCAGCAGGTTGGGGGAGGTAACCGGGGAGCTGTTTTTT,CASSRLGEVTGELFF
TRBD1,once,TRBV28,TRBJ1-1,TGTGCCAGCAGCCACACGGGGGACAGGAGGAACACTGAAGCTTTCTTT,CASSHTGDRRNTEAFF
TRBD1,NA,TRBV19,TRBJ1-1,TGTGCCAGTAGTATAGTGGGACAGGGGAACACTGAAGCTTTCTTT,CASSIVGQGNTEAFF
TRBD1,once,TRBV14,TRBJ2-7,TGTGCCAGCAGCCGGATCGGGACAGGGGGTGCCTACGAGCAGTACTTC,CASSRIGTGGAYEQYF
NA,NA,TRBV6-1,TRBJ1-4,TGTGCCAGCAGTGTACGACGGTCAAAGGAAAAACTGTTTTTT,CASSVRRSKEKLFF
NA,NA,TRBV6-6,TRBJ2-7,TGTGCCAGCAGGCTGAAAGGGACGGCTCTTATTGAGCAGTACTTC,CASRLKGTALIEQYF
TRBD2,NA,TRBV13,TRBJ2-1,TGTGCCAGCAGCTTATACATTCCTAGCGGGAGGCAAGAGCAGTTCTTC,CASSLYIPSGRQEQFF
NA,once,TRBV27,TRBJ2-7,TGTGCCAGCAGTTTAAAAGGACTTTACGAGCAGTACTTC,CASSLKGLYEQYF
TRBD1,NA,TRBV19,TRBJ1-1,TGTGCCAGTACTCAGGGGGCGAACACTGAAGCTTTCTTT,CASTQGANTEAFF
NA,NA,TRBV7-3,TRBJ1-1,TGTGCCAGCAGCTCCTCGGGAGACTTTGGGCTCACTGAAGCTTTCTTT,CASSSSGDFGLTEAFF
TRBD2,NA,TRBV11-2,TRBJ2-2,TGTGCCAGCAGCTTAGTGTGGGCTAGCGGGGCGAACACCGGGGAGCTGTTTTTT,CASSLVWASGANTGELFF
NA,few,TRBV30,TRBJ1-4,TGTGCCTGGAGCGCTACCCGAAGGGCAGGGCCGGGCGAAAAACTGTTTTTT,CAWSATRRAGPGEKLFF
TRBD1,many,TRBV5-1,TRBJ2-7,TGCGCCAGCAGCTTAGCCTCCGGGACAGGGATTTACGAGCAGTACTTC,CASSLASGTGIYEQYF
TRBD2,few,TRBV27,TRBJ2-7,TGTGCCAGCAGTTCCAGGGGACTAGCGGCTTTCGAGCAGTACTTC,CASSSRGLAAFEQYF
NA,NA,TRBV6-1,TRBJ1-2,TGTGCCAGCAGTGAAGGGGAGGGGATCTATGGTGGCTACACCTTC,CASSEGEGIYGGYTF
NA,NA,TRBV19,TRBJ1-4,TGTGCCAGTAGCGACACGTCGGGAGAAAAACTGTTTTTT,CASSDTSGEKLFF
NA,NA,TRBV18,TRBJ2-7,TGTGCCAGCTCACCTTGGGCCGGTTCCTACGAGCAGTACTTC,CASSPWAGSYEQYF
NA,NA,TRBV18,TRBJ1-5,TGTGCCAGCTCACCACAGGGAAATAATCAGCCCCAGCATTTT,CASSPQGNNQPQHF
NA,NA,TRBV5-6,TRBJ2-7,TGTGCCAGCAGCTTGGAGGGGTCTCGGCGCGAGCAGTACTTC,CASSLEGSRREQYF
TRBD1,NA,TRBV6-1,TRBJ1-2,TGTGCCAGCAGAGAGACAGGGGGCCTCCGCTACACCTTC,CASRETGGLRYTF